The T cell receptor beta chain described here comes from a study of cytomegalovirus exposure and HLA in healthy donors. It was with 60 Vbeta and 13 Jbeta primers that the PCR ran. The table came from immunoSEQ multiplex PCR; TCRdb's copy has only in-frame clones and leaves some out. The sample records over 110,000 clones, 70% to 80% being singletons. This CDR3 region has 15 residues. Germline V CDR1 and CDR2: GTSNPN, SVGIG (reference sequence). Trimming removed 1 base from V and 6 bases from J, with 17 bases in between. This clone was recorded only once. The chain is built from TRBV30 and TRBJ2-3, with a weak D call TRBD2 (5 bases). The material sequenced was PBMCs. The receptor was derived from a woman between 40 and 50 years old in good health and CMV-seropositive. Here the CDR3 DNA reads TGTGCCTGGAGTGCTAGTGGCGGCTCGGGGGATACGCAGTATTTT. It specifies CAWSASGGSGDTQYF.